This T cell receptor beta chain was captured by sequencing in a study of blood T cell repertoires in COVID-19. In the authors' methods: Reference gene primer amplification gave estimated nucleated cell counts. Data came from immunoSEQ multiplex PCR; TCRdb stores just in-frame clones and leaves some out. Clone size and the V and J calls come from that table; the DNA yielded D and trimming. The profile shows roughly 370,000 clones, roughly 89% of them singletons. Enrolled through a virtual design, the participants were between roughly 18 and 100 years of age and came from about two dozen US areas. This TCR was recovered from a woman aged 50 to 60 who had recovered from COVID-19. The sample was PBMCs or T cells enriched from blood (not recorded which).

DNA of the CDR3: TGTGCCAGCAGCTTAGGCAGCCAGGCTACAGTATACGAGCAGTACTTC. Translation gives CASSLGSQATVYEQYF. V gene TRBV7-9 combines with J gene TRBJ2-7; D not resolved. Trimming pared 1 base from V and 4 bases from J, leaving 17 bases between. The CDR3 loop spans 16 amino acids. The germline CDR1 and CDR2 sequences are SEHNR and FQNEAQ (reference sequence).